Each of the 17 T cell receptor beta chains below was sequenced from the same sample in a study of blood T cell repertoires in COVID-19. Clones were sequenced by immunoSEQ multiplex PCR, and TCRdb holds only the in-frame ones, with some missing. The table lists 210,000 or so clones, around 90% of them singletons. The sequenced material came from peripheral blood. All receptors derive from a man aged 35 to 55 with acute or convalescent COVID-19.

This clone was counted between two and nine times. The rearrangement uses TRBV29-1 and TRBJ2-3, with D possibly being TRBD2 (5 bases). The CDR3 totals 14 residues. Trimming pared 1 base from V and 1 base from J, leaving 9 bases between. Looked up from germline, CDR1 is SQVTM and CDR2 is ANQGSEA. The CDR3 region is CSVEVGVGTDTQYF. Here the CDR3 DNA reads TGCAGCGTTGAAGTCGGGGTTGGCACAGATACGCAGTATTTT.

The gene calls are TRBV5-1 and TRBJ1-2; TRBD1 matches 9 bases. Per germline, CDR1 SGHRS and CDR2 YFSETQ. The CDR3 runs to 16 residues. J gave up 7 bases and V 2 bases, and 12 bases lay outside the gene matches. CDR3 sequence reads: CASSFISRQGGGGYTF. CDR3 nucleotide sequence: TGCGCCAGCAGCTTTATTTCCCGACAGGGGGGCGGTGGCTACACCTTC.

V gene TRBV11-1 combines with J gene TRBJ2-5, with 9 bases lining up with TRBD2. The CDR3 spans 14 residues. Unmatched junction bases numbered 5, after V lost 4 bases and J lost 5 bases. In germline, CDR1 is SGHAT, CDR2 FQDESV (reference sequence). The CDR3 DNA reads TGTGCCAGCAGCTCCGGACTAGCGAGGGAGACCCAGTACTTC. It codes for CASSSGLARETQYF.

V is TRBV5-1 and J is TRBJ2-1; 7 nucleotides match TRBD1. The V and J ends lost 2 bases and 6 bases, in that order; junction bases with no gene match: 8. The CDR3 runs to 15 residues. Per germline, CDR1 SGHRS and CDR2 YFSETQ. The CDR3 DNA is TGCGCCAGCAGCTTTTTACAGGGACAGCCCAATGAGCAGTTCTTC. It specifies CASSFLQGQPNEQFF.

The CDR3 nucleotides are TGTGCCATCAGTGGACAGGCACTACCCATTGATACGCAGTATTTT. This codes for CAISGQALPIDTQYF. The rearrangement joins TRBV10-3 to TRBJ2-3, with D possibly matching TRBD1 (6 bases). Germline V gives CDR1 ENHRY, CDR2 SYGVKD. V was shortened by 4 bases and J by 6 bases, with 17 bases between the two germline ends. The CDR3 extends over 15 amino acids.

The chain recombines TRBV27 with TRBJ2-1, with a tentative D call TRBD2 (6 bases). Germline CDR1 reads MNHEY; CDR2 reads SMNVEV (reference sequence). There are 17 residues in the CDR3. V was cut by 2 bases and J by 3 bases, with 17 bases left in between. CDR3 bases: TGTGCCAGCAGTTTAAGGGGAGGTCCCACGATCTACAATGAGCAGTTCTTC. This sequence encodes CASSLRGGPTIYNEQFF.

This CDR3 is CASCEGSDGELFF. In DNA, the CDR3 is TGTGCCAGCTGCGAGGGTTCAGACGGGGAGCTGTTTTTT. The chain employs TRBV6-5 and TRBJ2-2, with TRBD2 as a possible D gene (5 bases). The CDR3 totals 13 residues. Deletions cut 8 bases from V and 7 bases from J, with 14 bases between. CDR1 and CDR2 from the germline V gene are MNHEY and SVGAGI.

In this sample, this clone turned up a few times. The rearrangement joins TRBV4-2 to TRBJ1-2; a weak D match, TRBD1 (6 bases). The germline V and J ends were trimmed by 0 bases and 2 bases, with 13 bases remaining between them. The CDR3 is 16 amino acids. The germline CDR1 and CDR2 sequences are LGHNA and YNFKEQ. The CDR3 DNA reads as TGTGCCAGCAGCCAAGATAGGGGGAGCCTCAACTATGGCTACACCTTC. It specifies CASSQDRGSLNYGYTF.

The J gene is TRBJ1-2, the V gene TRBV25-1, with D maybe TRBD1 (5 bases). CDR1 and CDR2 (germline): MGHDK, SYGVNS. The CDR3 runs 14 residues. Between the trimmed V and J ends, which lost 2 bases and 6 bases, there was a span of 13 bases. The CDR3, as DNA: TGTGCCAGCAGTGAAGTTAGCTGGGGGGATGGCTACACCTTC. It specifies CASSEVSWGDGYTF.

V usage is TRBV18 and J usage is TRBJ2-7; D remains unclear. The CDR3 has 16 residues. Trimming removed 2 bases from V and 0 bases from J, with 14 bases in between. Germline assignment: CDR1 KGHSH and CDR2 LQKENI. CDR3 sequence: CASSPIRQATSYEQYF. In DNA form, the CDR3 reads TGTGCCAGCTCACCAATCAGGCAGGCGACCTCCTACGAGCAGTACTTC.

The CDR3, as DNA: TGCAGTGCTAGTCCCAGGTTCTACGAGCAGTACTTC. Translating gives CSASPRFYEQYF. This sequence joins TRBV20-1 and TRBJ2-7, with D hard to call. Germline CDR1 is DFQATT and CDR2 is SNEGSKA (reference sequence). Trimming removed 3 bases from V and 3 bases from J, with 9 bases in between. The CDR3 runs to 12 residues.

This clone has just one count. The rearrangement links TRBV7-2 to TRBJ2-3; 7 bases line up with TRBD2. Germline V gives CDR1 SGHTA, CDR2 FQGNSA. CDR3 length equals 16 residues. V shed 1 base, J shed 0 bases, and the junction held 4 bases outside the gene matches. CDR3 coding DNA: TGTGCCAGCAGCTTAGTTGCTAGCGGTAGCACAGATACGCAGTATTTT. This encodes CASSLVASGSTDTQYF.

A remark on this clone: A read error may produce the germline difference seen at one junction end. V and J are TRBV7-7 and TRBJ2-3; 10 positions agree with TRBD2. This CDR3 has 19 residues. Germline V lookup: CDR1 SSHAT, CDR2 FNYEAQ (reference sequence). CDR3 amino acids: CASSLAAHGAGGSTDTQYF. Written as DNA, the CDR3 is TGTGCTAGCAGCTTAGCGGCGCACGGAGCGGGGGGGAGCACAGATACGCAGTATTTT. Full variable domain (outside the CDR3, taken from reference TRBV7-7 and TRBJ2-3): GAGVSQSPRYKVTKRGQDVTLRCDPISSHATLYWYQQALGQGPEFLTYFNYEAQPDKSGLPSDRFSAERPEGSISTLTIQRTEQRDSAMYRCASSLAAHGAGGSTDTQYFGPGTRLTVL.

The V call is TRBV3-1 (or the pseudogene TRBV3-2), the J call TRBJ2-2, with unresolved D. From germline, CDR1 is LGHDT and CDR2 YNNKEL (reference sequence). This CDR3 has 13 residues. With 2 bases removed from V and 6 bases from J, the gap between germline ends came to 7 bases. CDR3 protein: CASSQFLAGELFF. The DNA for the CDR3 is TGTGCCAGCAGCCAATTTCTCGCCGGGGAGCTGTTTTTT.

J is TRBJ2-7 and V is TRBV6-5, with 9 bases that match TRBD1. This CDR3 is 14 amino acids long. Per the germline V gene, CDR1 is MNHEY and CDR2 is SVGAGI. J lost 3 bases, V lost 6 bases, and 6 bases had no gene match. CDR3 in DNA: TGTGCCAGCAGAACCGGGACAGGGAGCTACGAGCAGTACTTC. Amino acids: CASRTGTGSYEQYF.

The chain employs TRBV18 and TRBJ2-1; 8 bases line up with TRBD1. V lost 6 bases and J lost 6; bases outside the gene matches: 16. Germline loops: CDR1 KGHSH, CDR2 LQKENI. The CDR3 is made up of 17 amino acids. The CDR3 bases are TGTGCCAGCTCCCGTAATGGGAGACAGGGGTTTAGCAATGAGCAGTTCTTC. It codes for CASSRNGRQGFSNEQFF.

In nucleotides, the CDR3 is TGTGCCAGCAGTGAAGCGCTTCTGGGGGGGCTTCAGCCCCAGCATTTT. It translates to CASSEALLGGLQPQHF. This chain links TRBV2 with TRBJ1-5; weak D call: TRBD1 (6 bases). V was trimmed by 0 bases and J by 6 bases, leaving 15 bases between them. Germline CDR1 is SNHLY and CDR2 is FYNNEI. The CDR3 has 16 residues.